The rows below give T cell receptor beta chains drawn from one sample of a study of T cells in localized non-small cell lung cancer. Method: immunoSEQ multiplex PCR; TCRdb's copy keeps in-frame clones and lacks some. The sample contains 90,000 to 95,000 clones, about 87% of which appear only once. This sample comprised peripheral blood, obtained before any cancer treatment. The receptors were sampled from a man aged 35-69 years with stage I squamous cell lung carcinoma. Each CDR3 is given without its conserved first and last residue.

>TRBJ1-1|TRBV30
AWSGQRTAF
>TRBJ1-5|TRBV7-9
ASSLSPSLSPGDQPQH
>TRBJ2-3|TRBV25-1
ASSLPGGGTNTQY
>TRBJ2-7|TRBV6-5
ASSYRKAYEQY
>TRBJ2-7|TRBV9
ASSATGGLYEQY
>TRBJ1-4|TRBV5-1
ASSLVGVSNEKLF
>TRBJ2-4|TRBV15
ATSRGEILAKNIQY
>TRBJ2-7|TRBV4-2
ASSQAPHREQY
>TRBJ1-2|TRBV15
ATSRDFQDRTWGYT
>TRBJ2-3|TRBV27
ASSLPGQPTDTQY
>TRBJ1-2|TRBV7-2
ASSPGTANYGYT